The sequence of this T cell receptor beta chain was determined in a study of blood T cell repertoires in COVID-19. Background on the study: The United States, Italy and Spain were the sources of the acute and convalescent COVID-19 samples.

Germline V CDR1 and CDR2: SGHRS, YFSETQ. V shed 7 bases and J 6 bases; nucleotides not matched to a gene: 9. The CDR3 totals 14 residues. In the authors' workflow: Amplifying reference gene primers gave estimates of nucleated cell counts. Measured with immunoSEQ multiplex PCR; TCRdb has only the in-frame clones, and not every one. The V and J calls and clone size come from that table; D and trimming were worked out from the DNA. The sample gives 300,000 to 500,000 clones, 88% of which show up once; roughly 2% is in the top ten. This TCR was sampled from a woman aged 40 to 50 with acute COVID-19. This chain links TRBV5-1 with TRBJ2-1; 8 positions agree with TRBD2. Specimen: PBMCs or T cells enriched from blood (not recorded which). CDR3 in amino acids: CASAKAGGSNEQFF. The CDR3 DNA is TGCGCCAGCGCCAAGGCGGGGGGCAGCAATGAGCAGTTCTTC.